These 30 T cell receptor beta chains came from one sample sequenced in a study of shared clonotypes between healthy human individuals. In the naive CD8 group, cells lacked CD45RO and were positively selected for CCR7, so terminally differentiated effector memory CD45RA+ cells were left out. Clones were read by immunoSEQ multiplex PCR, and TCRdb kept only the in-frame ones, dropping some. Of about 2.2 million clones listed, around 93% were seen once; the top ten hold about 1.5%. The sequenced sample consisted of naive CD8+ T cells from PBMCs. These receptors were obtained from a man between 18 and 35 years old in good health. Some clones in this sample may be carry-over from other donors' samples.

The V gene is TRBV11-2, the J gene TRBJ2-1; D remains ambiguous. Between the trimmed V and J ends, which lost 2 bases and 7 bases, there was a span of 12 bases. CDR3 length: 14 residues. Germline V gene lookup returns CDR1 SGHAT and CDR2 FQNNGV. CDR3 sequence (DNA): TGTGCCAGCAGCTTAATAACGGGCGAGAATGAGCAGTTCTTC. As protein: CASSLITGENEQFF.

This clone was recorded only once. V and J are TRBV28 and TRBJ2-7; no clear D gene. CDR1 MDHEN and CDR2 SYDVKM come from the germline V gene. V was clipped by 3 bases and J by 3 bases, with 9 bases between them. The CDR3 runs 13 residues. The CDR3 spells CASSFGYNYEQYF. The CDR3 nucleotides are TGTGCCAGCAGTTTTGGCTACAACTACGAGCAGTACTTC. Full variable domain (missing parts from reference TRBV28 and TRBJ2-7): DVKVTQSSRYLVKRTGEKVFLECVQDMDHENMFWYRQDPGLGLRLIYFSYDVKMKEKGDIPEGYSVSREKKERFSLILESASTNQTSMYLCASSFGYNYEQYFGPGTRLTVT.

This chain uses TRBV5-6 with TRBJ1-2, with D tentatively TRBD1 (6 bases). This CDR3 is 16 amino acids long. V was clipped by 0 bases and J by 3 bases, with 15 bases between them. Germline CDR1 and CDR2: SGHDT and YYEEEE. This CDR3 is CASSLALQGRDYGYTF. The CDR3 DNA reads as TGTGCCAGCAGCTTGGCCCTACAGGGCAGGGACTATGGCTACACCTTC.

This sequence joins TRBV2 and TRBJ2-3; no clear D gene. V lost 0 bases and J lost 0, with 10 bases in between. Germline loops: CDR1 SNHLY, CDR2 FYNNEI. This CDR3 has 16 amino acids. The CDR3 spells CASSEAPAASTDTQYF. The CDR3 nucleotides are TGTGCCAGCAGTGAAGCGCCAGCCGCTAGCACAGATACGCAGTATTTT.

This clone has a single count. The genes are TRBV6-6 and TRBJ2-7; D call uncertain. Trimming left V 2 bases short and J 7 bases short, with 9 bases between. This CDR3 spans 12 amino acids. Germline values: CDR1 MNHNY, CDR2 SVGAGI (reference sequence). CDR3: CASSYTPWEQYF. CDR3 bases: TGTGCCAGCAGTTACACCCCTTGGGAGCAGTACTTC.

As regards this clone: Other DNA sequences in this specimen translate into the identical CDR3. The rearrangement links TRBV9 to TRBJ2-3; 7 bases are shared with TRBD2. The germline V gene encodes CDR1 SGDLS and CDR2 YYNGEE. V lost 0 bases to trimming and J lost 4 bases; unmatched junction nucleotides: 5. This CDR3 has 15 amino acids. CDR3 sequence: CASSVVGGLADTQYF. The CDR3 bases are TGTGCCAGCAGCGTAGTGGGAGGGCTCGCAGATACGCAGTATTTT.

The chain couples TRBV5-1 to TRBJ1-1; D ambiguous. Germline V CDR1 and CDR2: SGHRS, YFSETQ. Trimming pared 4 bases from V and 6 bases from J, leaving 16 bases between. The CDR3 spans 14 residues. CDR3 protein: CASSVIESPSEAFF. The CDR3 DNA sequence: TGCGCCAGCAGCGTAATCGAGAGTCCCTCTGAAGCTTTCTTT.

The rearrangement links TRBV12-5 to TRBJ2-7; TRBD2 is a possible D gene (6 bases). This CDR3 comprises 13 residues. V gave up 2 bases and J gave up 7 bases, with 12 bases separating them. Per germline, CDR1 LGHNT and CDR2 FRNRAP. DNA of the CDR3: TGTGCTAGTGGTTTGTCCCGGGGAGGAGAGCAGTACTTC. Protein sequence: CASGLSRGGEQYF.

A single count supports this clone. In the same sample, other DNA sequences code for this CDR3. V usage is TRBV27 and J usage is TRBJ2-1; 11 bases map to TRBD2. This CDR3 has 15 amino acids. From germline, CDR1 is MNHEY and CDR2 SMNVEV (reference sequence). The V and J ends lost 5 bases and 1 base, in that order; junction bases with no gene match: 1. CDR3 nucleotide sequence: TGTGCCAGCAGTATAGCGGGAGGGTCCTACAATGAGCAGTTCTTC. Amino acids: CASSIAGGSYNEQFF.

The table lists this clone with a few counts. This same CDR3 is encoded by further DNA sequences in the sample. The V and J genes are TRBV7-9 and TRBJ2-1; no reliable D call. Germline CDR1 is SEHNR and CDR2 is FQNEAQ (reference sequence). V was clipped by 5 bases and J by 6 bases, with 11 bases between them. The CDR3 consists of 13 residues. The CDR3 spells CASSPPGGNEQFF. CDR3 nucleotide sequence: TGTGCCAGCAGCCCACCGGGTGGCAATGAGCAGTTCTTC.

This clone was picked up a small number of times. The chain links TRBV9 to TRBJ1-1; D remains ambiguous. Germline-derived CDR1 and CDR2 are SGDLS and YYNGEE. V was trimmed by 3 bases and J by 0 bases, leaving 9 bases between them. This CDR3 is built from 14 residues. CDR3 nucleotides: TGTGCCAGCAGCGGCGAGGGCATGAACACTGAAGCTTTCTTT. This translates into CASSGEGMNTEAFF.

The V gene is TRBV30, the J gene TRBJ2-7; D ambiguous. The length of the CDR3 is 12 residues. Looked up from germline, CDR1 is GTSNPN and CDR2 is SVGIG (reference sequence). V was pared by 7 bases and J by 6 bases, with 16 bases between. CDR3 amino acids: CAFDSPGGEQYF. The CDR3 DNA reads as TGTGCCTTTGACTCCCCTGGCGGCGAGCAGTACTTC.

V and J are TRBV6-1 and TRBJ2-2; D may match TRBD1 or TRBD2 (5 bases each). V lost 4 bases and J lost 3, with 15 bases in between. The CDR3 sequence is 16 residues long. CDR1 is MNHNS, CDR2 SASEGT, per germline. The CDR3 DNA is TGTGCCAGCAGTGGCCGCCGGGGCACGGACACCGGGGAGCTGTTTTTT. This gives the protein CASSGRRGTDTGELFF.

The chain couples TRBV7-9 to TRBJ1-5; no firm D call. Trimming shortened V by 6 bases and J by 3 bases, and 12 bases separated the two germline ends. CDR1 is SEHNR and CDR2 is FQNEAQ in the germline V gene (reference sequence). The CDR3 runs 14 residues. For the CDR3, the DNA is TGTGCCAGCAGGGGCGCCCAGAACAATCAGCCCCAGCATTTT. Protein: CASRGAQNNQPQHF.

This chain uses TRBV6-5 with TRBJ2-7; D is ambiguous. Germline CDR1 is MNHEY and CDR2 is SVGAGI. Trimming left V 0 bases short and J 2 bases short, with 8 bases between. The CDR3 contains 14 residues. CDR3 DNA sequence: TGTGCCAGCAGTTACTCGGCAGCTACCTACGAGCAGTACTTC. It yields the protein CASSYSAATYEQYF.

The chain has TRBV21-1 and TRBJ2-3; the D call of TRBD1 is as the table states it, not checked on the DNA. TRBV21-1 is a pseudogene locus. CDR3 length equals 17 residues. For the CDR3, the DNA is TGTGCCAGCAGCAAAATCAGGACAGACATCAGCACAGATACGCAGTATTTT. This gives the protein CASSKIRTDISTDTQYF.

V is TRBV11-2 and J is TRBJ1-2; D is possibly TRBD1 (6 bases). V was pared by 0 bases and J by 1 base, with 18 bases between. The CDR3 has 18 residues. Germline V gene sequence: CDR1 SGHAT, CDR2 FQNNGV. The CDR3: CASSLDLDPGGFNYGYTF. CDR3 DNA: TGTGCCAGCAGCTTAGATTTGGACCCCGGGGGCTTTAACTATGGCTACACCTTC.

V and J are TRBV11-1 and TRBJ2-1; 9 bases match TRBD2. The CDR3 consists of 16 residues. The trim removed 1 base at V and 2 bases at J, leaving 3 bases unmatched. The V gene's germline CDR1 is SGHAT and CDR2 FQDESV (reference sequence). CDR3 sequence: CASSLGGRAPYNEQFF. DNA for the CDR3: TGTGCCAGCAGCTTAGGCGGGAGGGCGCCCTACAATGAGCAGTTCTTC.

The rearrangement joins TRBV27 to TRBJ2-2; 7 nucleotides align to TRBD1. This CDR3 is 15 amino acids long. Germline V gene sequence: CDR1 MNHEY, CDR2 SMNVEV (reference sequence). The V segment lost 7 bases and the J segment 4 bases; nucleotides outside the gene matches: 9. For the CDR3, the DNA is TGTGCCAGCACCCGACAGGGCTTATTCACCGGGGAGCTGTTTTTT. It specifies CASTRQGLFTGELFF.

This chain uses TRBV9 with TRBJ2-2; D call uncertain. The germline gives CDR1 SGDLS, CDR2 YYNGEE. This CDR3 has 11 residues. Between the trimmed V and J ends, which lost 2 bases and 8 bases, there was a span of 4 bases. The CDR3 is CASSVLGELFF. CDR3 sequence (DNA): TGTGCCAGCAGCGTCTTGGGGGAGCTGTTTTTT.

The chain carries TRBV10-3 and TRBJ1-4, with a tentative D call TRBD1 (5 bases). The CDR3 sequence is 14 residues long. Germline V gene data show CDR1 as ENHRY and CDR2 as SYGVKD. V dropped 3 bases and J dropped 4 bases, with 9 bases sitting between them. CDR3 DNA: TGTGCCATCAGTGAAGGGCAGGGTAATGAAAAACTGTTTTTT. Protein sequence: CAISEGQGNEKLFF.

This clone was picked up one time. This same CDR3 is encoded by further DNA sequences in the sample. The chain links TRBV6-5 to TRBJ1-5; tentative D call: TRBD1 (5 bases). V lost 0 bases to trimming and J lost 6 bases, with 9 bases between them. Germline CDR1 and CDR2: MNHEY and SVGAGI. This CDR3 contains 14 residues. The CDR3 region has the DNA TGTGCCAGCAGTTACTCTGGGGCCGGTCAGCCCCAGCATTTT. Its translation is CASSYSGAGQPQHF.

The chain has TRBV7-9 and TRBJ2-5, with D maybe TRBD1 (5 bases). The CDR3 runs 15 residues. The V end lost 7 bases, the J end lost 4 bases, and 19 bases lay between the germline ends. Germline V gene sequence: CDR1 SEHNR, CDR2 FQNEAQ (reference sequence). DNA for the CDR3: TGTGCCAGCACCGAAGGGGCGACGGGTCGAGAGACCCAGTACTTC. Amino acid sequence: CASTEGATGRETQYF.

This sequence joins TRBV7-2 and TRBJ2-5; 10 nucleotides match TRBD2. The CDR3 totals 16 residues. V lost 3 bases, J lost 1 base, and 5 bases stayed unmatched. The germline V gene encodes CDR1 SGHTA and CDR2 FQGNSA. The CDR3 here is CASSLVVAGGQETQYF. For the CDR3, the DNA is TGTGCCAGCAGCTTGGTCGTAGCGGGAGGCCAAGAGACCCAGTACTTC.

The chain uses TRBV19 and TRBJ2-7; 7 nucleotides align to TRBD2. The junction had 3 bases not matched to a gene; V was cut back by 1 base and J by 6 bases. CDR1 is LNHDA, CDR2 SQIVND, per germline (reference sequence). The CDR3 contains 13 residues. CDR3 DNA: TGTGCCAGTAGTATAGCGGGGGGAAGCGAGCAGTACTTC. Amino acids: CASSIAGGSEQYF.

This chain uses TRBV7-9 with TRBJ1-5; D is possibly TRBD1 (5 bases). Germline V lookup: CDR1 SEHNR, CDR2 FQNEAQ (reference sequence). The CDR3 has 16 amino acids. V lost 3 bases and J 1 base, leaving 13 bases between the germline ends. The CDR3 coding sequence is TGTGCCAGCAGCTTGGGGGGACTTGCAAGCAATCAGCCCCAGCATTTT. This codes for CASSLGGLASNQPQHF.

The gene calls are TRBV2 and TRBJ2-7, with D possibly called TRBD1 or TRBD2 (5 bases each). The V end was cut by 6 bases, the J end by 5 bases, with 11 bases between. CDR3 length equals 12 residues. The germline V gene encodes CDR1 SNHLY and CDR2 FYNNEI. For the CDR3, the DNA is TGTGCCAGCAGGAGGGACCCCAACGAGCAGTACTTC. This sequence encodes CASRRDPNEQYF.

V is TRBV5-1 and J is TRBJ1-4, with D hard to call. This CDR3 has 16 amino acids. In germline, CDR1 is SGHRS, CDR2 YFSETQ. Trimming cost V 0 bases and J 4 bases, with 13 bases left between them. In nucleotides, the CDR3 is TGCGCCAGCAGCTTGGCCGTCGGAGGTCTTAATGAAAAACTGTTTTTT. Amino acid sequence: CASSLAVGGLNEKLFF. The variable domain in full, completed from reference TRBV5-1 and TRBJ1-4, reads KAGVTQTPRYLIKTRGQQVTLSCSPISGHRSVSWYQQTPGQGLQFLFEYFSETQRNKGNFPGRFSGRQFSNSRSEMNVSTLELGDSALYLCASSLAVGGLNEKLFFGSGTQLSVL.

V is TRBV5-1 and J is TRBJ2-7; no reliable D call. Germline lookup yields CDR1 SGHRS and CDR2 YFSETQ. This CDR3 has 13 amino acids. The V gene lost 1 base and the J gene lost 5 bases, with 10 bases spanning the gap. CDR3 residues: CASSLNLIHEQYF. CDR3 DNA sequence: TGCGCCAGCAGCTTGAATCTGATCCACGAGCAGTACTTC.

The chain employs TRBV28 and TRBJ2-3, with TRBD1 matching 10 bases. The V gene's germline CDR1 is MDHEN and CDR2 SYDVKM. V shed 3 bases, J shed 6 bases, and the junction held 6 bases outside the gene matches. The CDR3 spans 15 residues. In DNA form, the CDR3 reads TGTGCCAGCAGTTTCCCGACAGGGGGCGCGGATACGCAGTATTTT. It codes for CASSFPTGGADTQYF.